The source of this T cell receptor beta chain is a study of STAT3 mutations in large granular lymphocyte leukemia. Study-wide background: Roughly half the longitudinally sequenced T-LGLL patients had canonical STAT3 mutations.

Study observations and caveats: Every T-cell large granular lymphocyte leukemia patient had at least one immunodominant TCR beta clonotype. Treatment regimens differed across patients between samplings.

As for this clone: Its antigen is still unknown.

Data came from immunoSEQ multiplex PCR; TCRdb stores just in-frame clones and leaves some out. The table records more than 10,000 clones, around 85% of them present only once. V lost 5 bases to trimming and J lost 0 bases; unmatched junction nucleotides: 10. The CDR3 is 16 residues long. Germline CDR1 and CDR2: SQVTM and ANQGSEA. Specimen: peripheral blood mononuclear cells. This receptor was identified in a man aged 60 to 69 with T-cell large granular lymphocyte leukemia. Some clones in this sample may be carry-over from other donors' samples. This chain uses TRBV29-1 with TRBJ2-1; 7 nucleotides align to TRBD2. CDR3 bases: TGCAGCGTTCCTAGCGGACGTTTGAGCTCCTACAATGAGCAGTTCTTC. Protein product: CSVPSGRLSSYNEQFF.